This T cell receptor beta chain was captured by sequencing in a study of cytomegalovirus exposure and HLA in healthy donors. Assay used: immunoSEQ multiplex PCR; TCRdb lists only in-frame clones, some missing. This table holds 110,000 or so clones, approximately 81% found once. On this clone: One end of the junction does not line up with germline, which may come from a read error.

This CDR3 has 11 residues. The V gene's germline CDR1 is DFQATT and CDR2 SNEGSKA (reference sequence). The sequencing sample was made of PBMCs. This sequence originates from a woman aged 25 to 45 in good health and CMV-seronegative. This chain connects TRBV20-1 to TRBJ1-2; no clear D. The CDR3 spells CSAAKNYGYIF. Here the CDR3 DNA reads TGCAGTGCAGCTAAGAACTATGGCTACATCTTC.